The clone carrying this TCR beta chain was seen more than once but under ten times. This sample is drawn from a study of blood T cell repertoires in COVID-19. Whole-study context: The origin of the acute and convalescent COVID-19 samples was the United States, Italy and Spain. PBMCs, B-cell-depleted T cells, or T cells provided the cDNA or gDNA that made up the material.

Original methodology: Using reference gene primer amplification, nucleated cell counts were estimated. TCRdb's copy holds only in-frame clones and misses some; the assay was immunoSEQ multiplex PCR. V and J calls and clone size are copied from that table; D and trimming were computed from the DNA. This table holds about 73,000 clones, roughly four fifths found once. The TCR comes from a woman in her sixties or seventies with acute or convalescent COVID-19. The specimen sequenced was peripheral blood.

DNA of the CDR3: TGTGCCAGCAGCCAAGATTGGGTGGGGGGGTTCGACGTGGGTAACTATGGCTACACCTTC. Residues: CASSQDWVGGFDVGNYGYTF. This sequence joins TRBV4-2 and TRBJ1-2; a weak D match, TRBD1 (5 bases). The germline CDR1 and CDR2 sequences are LGHNA and YNFKEQ. V was clipped by 0 bases and J by 1 base, with 24 bases between them. The CDR3 totals 20 residues.